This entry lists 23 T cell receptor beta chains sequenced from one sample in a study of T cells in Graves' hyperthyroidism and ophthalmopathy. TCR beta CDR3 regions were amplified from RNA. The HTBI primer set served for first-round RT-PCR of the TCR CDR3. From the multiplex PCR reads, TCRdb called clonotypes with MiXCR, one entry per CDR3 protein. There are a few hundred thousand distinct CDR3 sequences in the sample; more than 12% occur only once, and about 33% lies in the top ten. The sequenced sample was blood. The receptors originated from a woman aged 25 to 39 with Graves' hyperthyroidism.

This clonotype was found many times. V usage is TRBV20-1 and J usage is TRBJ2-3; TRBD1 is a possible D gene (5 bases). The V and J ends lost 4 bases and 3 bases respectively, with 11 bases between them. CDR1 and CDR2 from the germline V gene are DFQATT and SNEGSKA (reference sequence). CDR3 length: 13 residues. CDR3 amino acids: CSAKDPGTDTQYF. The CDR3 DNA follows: TGCAGTGCTAAGGATCCAGGGACAGATACGCAGTATTTT.

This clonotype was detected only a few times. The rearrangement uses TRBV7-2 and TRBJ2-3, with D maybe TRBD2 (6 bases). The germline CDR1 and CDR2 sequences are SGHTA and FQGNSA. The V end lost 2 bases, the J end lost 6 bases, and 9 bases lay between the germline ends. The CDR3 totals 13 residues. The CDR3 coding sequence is TGTGCCAGCAGCTTACCGGGAGCGGATACGCAGTATTTT. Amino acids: CASSLPGADTQYF.

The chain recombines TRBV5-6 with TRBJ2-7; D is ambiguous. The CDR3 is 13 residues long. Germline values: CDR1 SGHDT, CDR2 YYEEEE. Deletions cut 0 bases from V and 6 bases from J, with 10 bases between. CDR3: CASSLGPLVEQYF. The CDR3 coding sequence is TGTGCCAGCAGCTTGGGACCCCTTGTCGAGCAGTACTTC.

In DNA form, the CDR3 reads TGTGCCACCAGTGACCCTGGGAGGGGGCCCTACGACAATGAGCAGTTCTTC. It specifies CATSDPGRGPYDNEQFF. V is TRBV24-1 and J is TRBJ2-1, with D possibly called TRBD1 or TRBD2 (7 bases each). CDR1 is KGHDR, CDR2 SFDVKD, per germline. The CDR3 is 17 amino acids. The V and J ends lost 4 bases and 5 bases respectively, with 20 bases between them.

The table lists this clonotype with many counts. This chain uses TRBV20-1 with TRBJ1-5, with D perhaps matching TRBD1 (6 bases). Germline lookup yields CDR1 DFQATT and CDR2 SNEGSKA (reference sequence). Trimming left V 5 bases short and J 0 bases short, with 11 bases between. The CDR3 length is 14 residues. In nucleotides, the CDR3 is TGCAGTGCTGGGGGGGCAAATAGCAATCAGCCCCAGCATTTT. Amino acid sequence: CSAGGANSNQPQHF.

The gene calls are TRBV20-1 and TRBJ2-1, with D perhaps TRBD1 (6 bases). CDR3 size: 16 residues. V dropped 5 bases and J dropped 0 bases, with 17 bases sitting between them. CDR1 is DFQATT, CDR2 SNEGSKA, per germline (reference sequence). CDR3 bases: TGCAGTGCTGTGGGGAGACAGGCGATCTCCTACAATGAGCAGTTCTTC. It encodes CSAVGRQAISYNEQFF.

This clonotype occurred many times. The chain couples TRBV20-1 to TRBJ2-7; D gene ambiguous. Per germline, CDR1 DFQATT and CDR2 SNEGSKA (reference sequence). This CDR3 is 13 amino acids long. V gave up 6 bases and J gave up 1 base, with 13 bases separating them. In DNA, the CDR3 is TGCAGTGCACGAACGGCAAGTTCCTACGAGCAGTACTTC. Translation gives CSARTASSYEQYF.

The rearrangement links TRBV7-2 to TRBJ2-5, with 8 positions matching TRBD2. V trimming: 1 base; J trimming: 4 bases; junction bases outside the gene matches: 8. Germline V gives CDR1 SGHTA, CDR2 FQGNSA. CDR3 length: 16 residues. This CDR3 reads CASSLVGAGVIETQYF. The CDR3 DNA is TGTGCCAGCAGCTTAGTCGGAGCGGGAGTTATAGAGACCCAGTACTTC.

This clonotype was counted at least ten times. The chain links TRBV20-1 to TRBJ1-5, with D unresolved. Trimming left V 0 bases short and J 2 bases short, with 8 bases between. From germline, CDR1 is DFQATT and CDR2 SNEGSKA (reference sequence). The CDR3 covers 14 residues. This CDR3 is CSARDLRGNQPQHF. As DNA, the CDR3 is TGCAGTGCTAGAGATCTGAGGGGCAATCAGCCCCAGCATTTT.

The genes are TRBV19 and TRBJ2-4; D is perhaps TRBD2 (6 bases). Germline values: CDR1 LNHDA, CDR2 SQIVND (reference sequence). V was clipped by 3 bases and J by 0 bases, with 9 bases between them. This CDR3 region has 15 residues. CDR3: CASSMGAGAKNIQYF. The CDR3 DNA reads TGTGCCAGTAGTATGGGAGCGGGAGCCAAAAACATTCAGTACTTC.

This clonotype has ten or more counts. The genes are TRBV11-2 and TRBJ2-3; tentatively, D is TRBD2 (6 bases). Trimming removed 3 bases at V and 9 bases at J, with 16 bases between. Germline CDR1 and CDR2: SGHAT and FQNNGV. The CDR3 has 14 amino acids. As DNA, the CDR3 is TGTGCCAGCAGCTTTCCCCGGGACTCACCGACGCAGTATTTT. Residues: CASSFPRDSPTQYF.

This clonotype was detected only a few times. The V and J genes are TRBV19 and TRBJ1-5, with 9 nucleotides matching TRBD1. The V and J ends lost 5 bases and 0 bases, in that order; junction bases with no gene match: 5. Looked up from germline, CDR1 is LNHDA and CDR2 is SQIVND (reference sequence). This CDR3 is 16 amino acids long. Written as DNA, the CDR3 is TGTGCCAGTAGTGCCAACAGGGGGCGTAGCAATCAGCCCCAGCATTTT. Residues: CASSANRGRSNQPQHF.

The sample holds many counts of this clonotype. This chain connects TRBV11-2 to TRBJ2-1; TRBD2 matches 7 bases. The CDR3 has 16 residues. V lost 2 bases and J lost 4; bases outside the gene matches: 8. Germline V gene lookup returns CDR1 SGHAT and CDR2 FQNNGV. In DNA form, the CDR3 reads TGTGCCAGCAGCTTACGGGGGAGGGCCTGGTACAATGAGCAGTTCTTC. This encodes CASSLRGRAWYNEQFF.

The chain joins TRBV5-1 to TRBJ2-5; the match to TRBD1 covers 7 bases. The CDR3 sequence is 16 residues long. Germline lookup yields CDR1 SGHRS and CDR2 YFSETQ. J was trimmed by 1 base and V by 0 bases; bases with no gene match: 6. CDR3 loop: CASSLAPRGSQETQYF. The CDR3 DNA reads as TGCGCCAGCAGCTTGGCCCCCAGGGGGAGCCAAGAGACCCAGTACTTC.

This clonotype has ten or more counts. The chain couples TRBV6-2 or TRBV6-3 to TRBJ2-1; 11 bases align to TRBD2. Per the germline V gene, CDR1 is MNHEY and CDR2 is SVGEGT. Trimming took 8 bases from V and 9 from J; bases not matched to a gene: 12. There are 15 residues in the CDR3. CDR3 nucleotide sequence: TGTGCCAGCGAACTTACTAGCGGGAGAACCAGTGAGCAGTTCTTC. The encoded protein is CASELTSGRTSEQFF.

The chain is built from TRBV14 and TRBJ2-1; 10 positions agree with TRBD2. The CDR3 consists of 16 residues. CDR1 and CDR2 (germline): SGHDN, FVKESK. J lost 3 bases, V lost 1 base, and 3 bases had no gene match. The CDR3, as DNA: TGTGCCAGCAGCCAAGTATCTAGCGGGAGCTACAATGAGCAGTTCTTC. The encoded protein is CASSQVSSGSYNEQFF.

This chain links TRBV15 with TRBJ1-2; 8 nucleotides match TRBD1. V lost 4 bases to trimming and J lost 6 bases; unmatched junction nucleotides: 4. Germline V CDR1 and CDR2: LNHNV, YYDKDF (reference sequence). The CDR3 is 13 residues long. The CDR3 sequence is CATSTATGDGYTF. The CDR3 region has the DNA TGTGCCACCAGCACCGCGACAGGGGATGGCTACACCTTC.

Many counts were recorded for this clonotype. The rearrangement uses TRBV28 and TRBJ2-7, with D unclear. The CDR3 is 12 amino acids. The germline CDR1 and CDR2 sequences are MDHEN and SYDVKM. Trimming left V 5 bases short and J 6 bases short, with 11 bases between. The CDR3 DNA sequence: TGTGCCAGCAGTGATGGTTGGACCGAGCAGTACTTC. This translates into CASSDGWTEQYF.

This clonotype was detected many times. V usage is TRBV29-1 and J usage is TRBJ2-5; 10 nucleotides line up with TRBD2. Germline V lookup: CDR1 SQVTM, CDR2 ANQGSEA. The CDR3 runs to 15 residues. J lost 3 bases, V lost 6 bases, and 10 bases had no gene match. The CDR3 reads CSVVRGTSAEETQYF. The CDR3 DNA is TGCAGCGTCGTACGTGGGACTAGCGCCGAAGAGACCCAGTACTTC. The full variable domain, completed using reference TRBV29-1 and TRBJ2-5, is SAVISQKPSRDICQRGTSLTIQCQVDSQVTMMFWYRQQPGQSLTLIATANQGSEATYESGFVIDKFPISRPNLTFSTLTVSNMSPEDSSIYLCSVVRGTSAEETQYFGPGTRLLVL.

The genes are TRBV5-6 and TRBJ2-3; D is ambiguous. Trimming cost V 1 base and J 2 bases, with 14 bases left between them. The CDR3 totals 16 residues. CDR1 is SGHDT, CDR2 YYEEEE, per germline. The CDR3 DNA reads TGTGCCAGCAGCTTGAATCCGGGCTCCCTCACAGATACGCAGTATTTT. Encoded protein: CASSLNPGSLTDTQYF.

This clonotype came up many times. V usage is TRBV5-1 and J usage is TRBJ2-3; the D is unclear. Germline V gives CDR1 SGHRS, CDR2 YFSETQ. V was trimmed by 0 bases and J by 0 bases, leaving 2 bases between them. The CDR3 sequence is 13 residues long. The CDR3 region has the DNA TGCGCCAGCAGCTTGGCTAGCACAGATACGCAGTATTTT. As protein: CASSLASTDTQYF.

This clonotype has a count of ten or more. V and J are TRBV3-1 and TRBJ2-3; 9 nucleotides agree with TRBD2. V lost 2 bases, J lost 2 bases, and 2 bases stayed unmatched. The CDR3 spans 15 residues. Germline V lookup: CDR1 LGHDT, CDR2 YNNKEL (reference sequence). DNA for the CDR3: TGTGCCAGCAGCCAAATAGCGGGGGACACAGATACGCAGTATTTT. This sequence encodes CASSQIAGDTDTQYF.

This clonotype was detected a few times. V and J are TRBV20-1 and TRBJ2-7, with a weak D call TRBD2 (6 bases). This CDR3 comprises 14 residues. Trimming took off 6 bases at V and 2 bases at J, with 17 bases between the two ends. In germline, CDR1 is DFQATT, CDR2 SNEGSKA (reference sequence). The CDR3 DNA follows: TGCAGTGCCAGCCGACTAGGAAATACCTACGAGCAGTACTTC. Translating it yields CSASRLGNTYEQYF.